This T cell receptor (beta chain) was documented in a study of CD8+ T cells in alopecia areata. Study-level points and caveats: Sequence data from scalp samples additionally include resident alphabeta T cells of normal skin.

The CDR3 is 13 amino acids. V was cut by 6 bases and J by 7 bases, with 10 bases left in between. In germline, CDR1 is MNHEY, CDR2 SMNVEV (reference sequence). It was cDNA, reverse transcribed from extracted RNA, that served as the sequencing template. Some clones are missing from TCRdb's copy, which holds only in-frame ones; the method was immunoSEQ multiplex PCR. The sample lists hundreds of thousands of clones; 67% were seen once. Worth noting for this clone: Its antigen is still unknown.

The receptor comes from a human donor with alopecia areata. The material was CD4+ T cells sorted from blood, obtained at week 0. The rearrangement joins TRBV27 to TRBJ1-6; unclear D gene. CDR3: CASSPNLNSPLHF. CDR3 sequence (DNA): TGTGCCAGCAGCCCTAATCTGAATTCACCCCTCCACTTT.